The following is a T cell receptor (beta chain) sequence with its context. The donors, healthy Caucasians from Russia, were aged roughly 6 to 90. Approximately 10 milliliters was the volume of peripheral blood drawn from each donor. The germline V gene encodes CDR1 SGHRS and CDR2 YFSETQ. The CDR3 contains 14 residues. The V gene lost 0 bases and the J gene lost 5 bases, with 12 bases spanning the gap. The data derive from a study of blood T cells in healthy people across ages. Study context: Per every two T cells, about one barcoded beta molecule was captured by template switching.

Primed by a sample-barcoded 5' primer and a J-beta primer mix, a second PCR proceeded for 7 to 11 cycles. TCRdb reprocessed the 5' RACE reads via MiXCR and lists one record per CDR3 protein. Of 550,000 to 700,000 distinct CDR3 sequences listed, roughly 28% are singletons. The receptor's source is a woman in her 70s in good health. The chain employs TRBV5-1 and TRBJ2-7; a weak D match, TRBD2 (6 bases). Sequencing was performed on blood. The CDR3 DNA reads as TGCGCCAGCAGCTTGGGGAGGGCCCACGACGAGCAGTACTTC. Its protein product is CASSLGRAHDEQYF.